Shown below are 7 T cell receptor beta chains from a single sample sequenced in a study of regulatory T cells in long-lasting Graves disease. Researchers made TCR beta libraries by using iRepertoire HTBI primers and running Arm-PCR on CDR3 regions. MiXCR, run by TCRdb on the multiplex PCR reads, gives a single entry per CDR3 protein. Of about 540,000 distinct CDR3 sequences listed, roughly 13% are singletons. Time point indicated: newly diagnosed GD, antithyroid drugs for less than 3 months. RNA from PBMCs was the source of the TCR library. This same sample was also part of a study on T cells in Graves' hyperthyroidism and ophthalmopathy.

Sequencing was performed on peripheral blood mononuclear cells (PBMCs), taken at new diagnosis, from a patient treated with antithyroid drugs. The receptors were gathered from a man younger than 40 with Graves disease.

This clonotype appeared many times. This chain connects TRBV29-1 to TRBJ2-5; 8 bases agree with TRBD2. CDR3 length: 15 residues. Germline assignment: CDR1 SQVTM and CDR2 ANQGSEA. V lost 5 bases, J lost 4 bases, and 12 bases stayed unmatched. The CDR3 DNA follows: TGCAGCGTTCCAGAATCGGGAGGGTTCTTAGAGACCCAGTACTTC. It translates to CSVPESGGFLETQYF.

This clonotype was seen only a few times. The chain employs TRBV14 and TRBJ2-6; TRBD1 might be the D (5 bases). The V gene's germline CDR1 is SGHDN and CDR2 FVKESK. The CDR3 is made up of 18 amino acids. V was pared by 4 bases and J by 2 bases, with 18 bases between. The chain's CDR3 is CASSPLSGTGAGANVLTF. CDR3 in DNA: TGTGCCAGCAGCCCCCTGTCCGGCACAGGAGCTGGGGCCAACGTCCTGACTTTC.

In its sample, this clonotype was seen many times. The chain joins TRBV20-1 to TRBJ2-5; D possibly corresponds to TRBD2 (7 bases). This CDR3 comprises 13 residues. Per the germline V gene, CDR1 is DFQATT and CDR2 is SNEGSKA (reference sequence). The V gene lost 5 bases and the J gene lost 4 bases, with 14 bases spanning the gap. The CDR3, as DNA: TGCAGTGCTCTTTGGGGGGGGCGAGAGACCCAGTACTTC. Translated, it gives CSALWGGRETQYF.

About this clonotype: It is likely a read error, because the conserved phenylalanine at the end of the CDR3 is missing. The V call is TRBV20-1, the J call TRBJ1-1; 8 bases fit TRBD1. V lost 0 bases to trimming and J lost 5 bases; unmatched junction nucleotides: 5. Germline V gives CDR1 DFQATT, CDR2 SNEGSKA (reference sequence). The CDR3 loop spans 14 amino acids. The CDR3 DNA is TGCAGTGCTAGAGATTCCAGGGGGCGGACTGAAGCTTTCTCT. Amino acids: CSARDSRGRTEAFS.

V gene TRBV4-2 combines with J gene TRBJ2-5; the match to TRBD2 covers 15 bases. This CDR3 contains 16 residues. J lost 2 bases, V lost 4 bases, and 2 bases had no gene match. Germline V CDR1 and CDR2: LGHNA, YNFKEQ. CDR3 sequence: CASSRGTSGRQETQYF. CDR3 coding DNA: TGTGCCAGCAGCCGCGGGACTAGCGGGAGGCAAGAGACCCAGTACTTC.

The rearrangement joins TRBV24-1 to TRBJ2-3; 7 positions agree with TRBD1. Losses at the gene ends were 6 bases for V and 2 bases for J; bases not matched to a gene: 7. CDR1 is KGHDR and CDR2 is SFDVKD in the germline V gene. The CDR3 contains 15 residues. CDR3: CATSTTGDHTDTQYF. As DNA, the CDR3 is TGTGCCACCAGTACAACAGGGGACCACACAGATACGCAGTATTTT.

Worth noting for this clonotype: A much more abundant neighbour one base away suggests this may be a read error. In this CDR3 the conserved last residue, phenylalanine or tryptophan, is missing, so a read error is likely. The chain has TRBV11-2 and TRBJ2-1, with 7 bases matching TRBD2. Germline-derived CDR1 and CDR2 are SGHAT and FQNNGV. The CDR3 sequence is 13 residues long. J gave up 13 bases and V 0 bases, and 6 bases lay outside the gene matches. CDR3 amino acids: CASSLDRRTSQFL. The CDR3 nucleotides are TGTGCCAGCAGCTTAGATCGTCGGACTAGTCAGTTCCTC.